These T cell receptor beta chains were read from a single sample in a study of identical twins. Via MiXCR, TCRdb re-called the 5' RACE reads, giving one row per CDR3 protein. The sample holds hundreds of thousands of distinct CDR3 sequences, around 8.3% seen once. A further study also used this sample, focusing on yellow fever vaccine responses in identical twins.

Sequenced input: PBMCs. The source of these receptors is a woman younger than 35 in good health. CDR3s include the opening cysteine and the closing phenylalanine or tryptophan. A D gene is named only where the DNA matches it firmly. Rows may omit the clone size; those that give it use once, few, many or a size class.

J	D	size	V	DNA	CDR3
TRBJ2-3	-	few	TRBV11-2	TGTGCCAGCAGCTTAGCCAGGGCCGGGGATACGCAGTATTTT	CASSLARAGDTQYF
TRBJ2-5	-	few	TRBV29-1	TGCAGCGTCCAAGCGGTTCTCGGAGAGACCCAGTACTTC	CSVQAVLGETQYF
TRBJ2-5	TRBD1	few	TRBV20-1	TGCAGTGCCGGACAGGGGGACCTCGAGACCCAGTACTTC	CSAGQGDLETQYF
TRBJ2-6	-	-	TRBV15	TGTGCCACCAGCAGAGATTTAGAGGGCTCATACTCTGGGGCCAACGTCCTGACTTTC	CATSRDLEGSYSGANVLTF
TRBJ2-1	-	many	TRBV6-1	TGTGCCAGCAGCCGATCCCTCACGAGGGGTAACTCCTACAATGAGCAGTTCTTC	CASSRSLTRGNSYNEQFF
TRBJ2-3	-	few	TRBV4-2	TGTGCCAGCAGCCAAGAAACTAGCAGCACAGATACGCAGTATTTT	CASSQETSSTDTQYF
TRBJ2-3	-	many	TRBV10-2	TGCGCCAGCAGTGAGCCGGGAACGAAGACAGATACGCAGTATTTT	CASSEPGTKTDTQYF
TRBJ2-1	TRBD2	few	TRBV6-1	TGTGCCAGCAGCCCTTCGGGACTAGCGGACAATGAGCAGTTCTTC	CASSPSGLADNEQFF
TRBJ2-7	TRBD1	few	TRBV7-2	TGTGCCAGCAGCGGAATGGACAGGGGGCTGTACGAGCAGTACTTC	CASSGMDRGLYEQYF
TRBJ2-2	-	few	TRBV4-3	TGCGCCAGCAGCCAAGACCTGATCGGGGAGCTGTTTTTT	CASSQDLIGELFF
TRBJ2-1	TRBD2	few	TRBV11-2	TGTGCCAGCAGCCCCTCACCGGGACTAGCGGGAGGGCCGAGTGATGAGCAGTTCTTC	CASSPSPGLAGGPSDEQFF